This T cell receptor (beta chain) was identified during a study of blood T cell repertoires in COVID-19. Study in general: Sites in the United States, Italy and Spain provided acute and convalescent COVID-19 samples. The analysed material was cDNA or gDNA that came from T cells, B-cell-depleted T cells, or PBMCs.

Original handling: Amplification from reference gene primers served as the basis for estimated nucleated cell counts. The table came from immunoSEQ multiplex PCR; TCRdb's copy has only in-frame clones and leaves some out. That table furnishes V, J and clone size, whereas the DNA furnished D and trimming. The data contain about 97,000 clones, 90% of them seen just once; the ten biggest clones take up 1.7%. After removal of 4 bases from V and 6 bases from J, the junction contained 7 bases not matched to a gene. The CDR3 sequence is 16 residues long. Looked up from germline, CDR1 is KGHDR and CDR2 is SFDVKD.

The TCR sequence derives from a man aged 60 to 75 with acute or convalescent COVID-19. The sample taken for sequencing was peripheral blood. The V and J genes are TRBV24-1 and TRBJ2-2; 10 nucleotides line up with TRBD1. In DNA, the CDR3 is TGTGCCACCAGTGACCCGGGACAGGGGAGGGCCGGGGAGCTGTTTTTT. Its translation: CATSDPGQGRAGELFF.